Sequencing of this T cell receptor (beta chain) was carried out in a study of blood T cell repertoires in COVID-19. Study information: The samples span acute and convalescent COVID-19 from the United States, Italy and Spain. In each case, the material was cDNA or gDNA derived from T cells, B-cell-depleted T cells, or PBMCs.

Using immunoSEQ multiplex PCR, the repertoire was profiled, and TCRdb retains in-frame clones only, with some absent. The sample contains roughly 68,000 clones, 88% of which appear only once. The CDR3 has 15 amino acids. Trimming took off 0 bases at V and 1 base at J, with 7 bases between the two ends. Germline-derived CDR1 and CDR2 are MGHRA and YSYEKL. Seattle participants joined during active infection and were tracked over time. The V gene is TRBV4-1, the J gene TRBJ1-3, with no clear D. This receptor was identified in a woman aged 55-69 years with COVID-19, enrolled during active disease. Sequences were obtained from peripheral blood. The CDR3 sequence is CASSQDPGSGNTIYF. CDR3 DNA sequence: TGCGCCAGCAGCCAAGATCCCGGGTCTGGAAACACCATATATTTT.